This T cell receptor beta chain was retrieved from a study of spatial heterogeneity in lung cancer. Background on the study: A unique TCR and UMI combination showed up more than ten times in raw reads, on average. Study-wide results and caveats: Relative to follow-up, resection was when ubiquitous expanded tumor TCRs appeared more in blood.

A remark on this clonotype: Its target is unknown.

The CDR3 length is 16 residues. Trimming removed 2 bases from V and 5 bases from J, with 13 bases in between. Germline CDR1 is MDHEN and CDR2 is SYDVKM. In the library, each TCR cDNA molecule bore its own unique molecular identifier. Via MiXCR, TCRdb re-called the 5' RACE reads, giving one row per CDR3 protein. The sample lists approximately 92,000 distinct CDR3 sequences; approximately 12% were seen once. Indicated time point: sample taken at primary tumor resection. The sequenced material consisted of unsorted whole RNA from tumor, nontumor lung or frozen PBMC. Samples were obtained from some 72 donors, all untreated early-stage non-small cell lung cancer patients.

This receptor was obtained from a male donor with early-stage non-small cell lung cancer. The V and J genes are TRBV28 and TRBJ1-6; D might be TRBD1 (6 bases). Sequencing used PBMCs, obtained at surgery. CDR3 sequence: CASSLRRGTDNSPLHF. DNA for the CDR3: TGTGCCAGCAGTTTAAGGAGGGGGACGGATAATTCACCCCTCCACTTT.